This T cell receptor (beta chain) was recovered during a study of blood T cell repertoires in COVID-19. Study at large: T cells, B-cell-depleted T cells, or PBMCs provided the cDNA or gDNA that served as material.

In the authors' workflow: Estimation of nucleated cell counts was performed using reference gene primer amplification. Method: immunoSEQ multiplex PCR; TCRdb's copy keeps in-frame clones and lacks some. That table furnishes V, J and clone size, whereas the DNA furnished D and trimming. Seen here are 55,000 or so clones, approximately 85% observed once, and the top ten hold 10% to 15%. The CDR3 is 14 amino acids. Looked up from germline, CDR1 is MDHEN and CDR2 is SYDVKM. V lost 6 bases, J lost 2 bases, and 5 bases stayed unmatched. Sequencing was done on a sample of peripheral blood. The V and J genes are TRBV28 and TRBJ2-7, with 9 positions matching TRBD2. The receptor was isolated from a human donor in a cohort sampled during active COVID-19. CDR3 coding DNA: TGTGCCAGCAGATCGGGACTAGCACCCTACGAGCAGTACTTC. Residues: CASRSGLAPYEQYF.